The T cell receptor (beta chain) described here comes from a study of T-cell memory formation after mild COVID-19. At least ten counts were recorded for this clonotype. In TCRdb, the 5' RACE reads were re-called with MiXCR into one record per CDR3 protein. Of a few hundred thousand distinct CDR3 sequences listed, roughly a tenth are singletons. V lost 7 bases and J 0 bases, leaving 3 bases between the germline ends. The CDR3 runs to 11 residues. This TCR was recovered from a man younger than 30 who had mild COVID-19 (a few samples of this study predate the infection). Cell type and time point are not known. The sequencing input was PBMCs or a T cell subset sorted from them (not recorded which). This chain joins TRBV12-3 or TRBV12-4 and TRBJ1-1, with D uncertain. DNA for the CDR3: TGTGCCAGCACCGTGAACACTGAAGCTTTCTTT. It specifies CASTVNTEAFF.